This T cell receptor (beta chain) was obtained from a study of blood T cell repertoires in COVID-19. Study-level background: Researchers got acute and convalescent COVID-19 samples from the United States, Italy and Spain. Sources were T cells, B-cell-depleted T cells, or PBMCs; the material itself was cDNA or gDNA.

Profiled with immunoSEQ multiplex PCR; TCRdb holds only in-frame clones, not every one. Here the sample spans roughly 100,000 clones, 80% to 90% being singletons. V lost 6 bases and J 1 base, leaving 9 bases between the germline ends. The germline gives CDR1 LNHDA, CDR2 SQIVND (reference sequence). The CDR3 is 13 residues long. This receptor was obtained from a human donor in a cohort sampled during active COVID-19. This rearrangement joins TRBV19 to TRBJ1-1, with D possibly matching TRBD1 (5 bases). Sample: peripheral blood. Here the CDR3 reads CASSRVSNTEAFF. The CDR3 bases are TGTGCCAGTAGCAGGGTTTCGAACACTGAAGCTTTCTTT.